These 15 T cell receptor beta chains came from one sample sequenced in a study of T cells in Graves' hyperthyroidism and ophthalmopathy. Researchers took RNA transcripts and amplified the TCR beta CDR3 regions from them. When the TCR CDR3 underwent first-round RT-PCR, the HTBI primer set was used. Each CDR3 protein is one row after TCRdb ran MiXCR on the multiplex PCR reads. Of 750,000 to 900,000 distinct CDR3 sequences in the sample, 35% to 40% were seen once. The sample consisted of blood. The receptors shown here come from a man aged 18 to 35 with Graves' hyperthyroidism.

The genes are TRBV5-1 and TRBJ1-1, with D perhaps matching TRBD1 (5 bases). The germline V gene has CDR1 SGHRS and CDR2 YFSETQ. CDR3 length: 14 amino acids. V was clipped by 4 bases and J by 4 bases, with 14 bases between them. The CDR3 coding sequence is TGCGCCAGCAGCGGGGGGTTGGGTGGCACTGAAGCTTTCTTT. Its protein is CASSGGLGGTEAFF. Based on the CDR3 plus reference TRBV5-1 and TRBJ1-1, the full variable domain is KAGVTQTPRYLIKTRGQQVTLSCSPISGHRSVSWYQQTPGQGLQFLFEYFSETQRNKGNFPGRFSGRQFSNSRSEMNVSTLELGDSALYLCASSGGLGGTEAFFGQGTRLTVV.

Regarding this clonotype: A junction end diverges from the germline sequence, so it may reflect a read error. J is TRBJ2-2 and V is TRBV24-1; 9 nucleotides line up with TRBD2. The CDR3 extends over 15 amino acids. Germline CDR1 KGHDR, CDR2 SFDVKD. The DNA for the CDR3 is TGTGCCATCAAGGGCAGCGGGAGGTCCACCGGGGAGTTGTTTTTT. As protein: CAIKGSGRSTGELFF.

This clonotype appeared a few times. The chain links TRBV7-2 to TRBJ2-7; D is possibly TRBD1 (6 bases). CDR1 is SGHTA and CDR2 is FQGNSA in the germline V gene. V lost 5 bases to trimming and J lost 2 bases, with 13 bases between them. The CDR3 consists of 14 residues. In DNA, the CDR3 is TGTGCCAGCAGCCAGGGGCTAGTTACCTACGAGCAGTACTTC. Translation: CASSQGLVTYEQYF.

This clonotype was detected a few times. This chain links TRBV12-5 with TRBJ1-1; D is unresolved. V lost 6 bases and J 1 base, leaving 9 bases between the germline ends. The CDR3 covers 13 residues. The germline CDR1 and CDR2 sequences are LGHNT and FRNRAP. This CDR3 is CASGRRANTEAFF. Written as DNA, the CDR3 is TGTGCTAGTGGCCGTCGAGCGAACACTGAAGCTTTCTTT.

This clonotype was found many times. Written as DNA, the CDR3 is TGTGCCAGCAGCTTAACAGAGGGAACTGAAGCTTTCTTT. Amino acid sequence: CASSLTEGTEAFF. This sequence joins TRBV7-9 and TRBJ1-1; D is unresolved. V shed 2 bases and J shed 5 bases, with 9 bases lying between them. This CDR3 is 13 amino acids long. Germline CDR1 SEHNR, CDR2 FQNEAQ (reference sequence).

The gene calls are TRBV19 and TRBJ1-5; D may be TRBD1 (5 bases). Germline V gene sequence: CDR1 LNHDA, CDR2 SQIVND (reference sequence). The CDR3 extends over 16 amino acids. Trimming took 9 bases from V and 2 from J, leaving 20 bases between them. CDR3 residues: CASSSNQGVGNQPQHF. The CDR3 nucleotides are TGTGCCAGCAGCTCAAATCAGGGAGTGGGCAATCAGCCCCAGCATTTT.

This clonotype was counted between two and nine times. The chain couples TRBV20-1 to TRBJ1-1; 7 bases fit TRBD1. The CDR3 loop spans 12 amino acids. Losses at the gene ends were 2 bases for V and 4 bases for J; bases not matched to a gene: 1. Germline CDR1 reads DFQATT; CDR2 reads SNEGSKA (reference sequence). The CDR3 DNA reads TGCAGTGCTAGATACAGGGGCACTGAAGCTTTCTTT. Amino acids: CSARYRGTEAFF.

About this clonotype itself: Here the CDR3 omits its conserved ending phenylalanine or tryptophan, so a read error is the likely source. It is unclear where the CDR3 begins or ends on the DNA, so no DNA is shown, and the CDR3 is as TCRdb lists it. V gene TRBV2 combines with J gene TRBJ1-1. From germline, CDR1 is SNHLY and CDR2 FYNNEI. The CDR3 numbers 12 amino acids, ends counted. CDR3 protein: CASSVKTSHSRK.

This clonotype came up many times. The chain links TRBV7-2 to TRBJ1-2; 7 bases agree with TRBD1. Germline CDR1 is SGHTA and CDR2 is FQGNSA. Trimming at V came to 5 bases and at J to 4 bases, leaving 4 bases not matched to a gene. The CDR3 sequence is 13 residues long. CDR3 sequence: CASSKGTAYGYTF. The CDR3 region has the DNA TGTGCCAGCAGCAAAGGGACAGCCTATGGCTACACCTTC.

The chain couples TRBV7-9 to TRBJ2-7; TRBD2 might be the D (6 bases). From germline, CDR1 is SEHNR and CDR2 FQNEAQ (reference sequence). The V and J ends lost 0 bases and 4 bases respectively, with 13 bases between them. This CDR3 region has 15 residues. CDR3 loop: CASSLAGVGRYEQYF. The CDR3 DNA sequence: TGTGCCAGCAGCTTAGCCGGGGTGGGGAGGTACGAGCAGTACTTC.

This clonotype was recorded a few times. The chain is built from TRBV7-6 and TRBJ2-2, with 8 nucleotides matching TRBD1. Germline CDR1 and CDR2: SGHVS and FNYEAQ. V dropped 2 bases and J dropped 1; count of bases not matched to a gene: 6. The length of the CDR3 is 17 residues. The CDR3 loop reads CASSLIPGTGNTGELFF. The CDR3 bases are TGTGCCAGCAGCTTAATTCCCGGGACAGGGAACACCGGGGAGCTGTTTTTT.

DNA of the CDR3: TGTGCCTGGACAGGGGATCAGAGCTCCTATAATTCACCCCTCCACTTT. Its protein is CAWTGDQSSYNSPLHF. The chain couples TRBV30 to TRBJ1-6; D perhaps matches TRBD1 (6 bases). The V end was cut by 4 bases, the J end by 0 bases, with 13 bases between. The CDR3 has 16 amino acids. The germline CDR1 and CDR2 sequences are GTSNPN and SVGIG (reference sequence).

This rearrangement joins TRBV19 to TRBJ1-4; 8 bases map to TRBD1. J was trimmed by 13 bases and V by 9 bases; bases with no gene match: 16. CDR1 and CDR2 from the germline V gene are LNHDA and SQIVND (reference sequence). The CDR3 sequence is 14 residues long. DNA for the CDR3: TGTGCCAGCAGCCGACCCCTTCAGGGGGCTGTACTGTTTTTT. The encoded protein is CASSRPLQGAVLFF.

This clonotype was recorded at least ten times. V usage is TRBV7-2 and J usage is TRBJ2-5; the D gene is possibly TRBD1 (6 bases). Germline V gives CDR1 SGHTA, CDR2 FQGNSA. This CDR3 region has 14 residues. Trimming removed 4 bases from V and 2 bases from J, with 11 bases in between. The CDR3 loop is CASSSWTAQETQYF. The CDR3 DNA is TGTGCCAGCAGCTCGTGGACAGCTCAAGAGACCCAGTACTTC.

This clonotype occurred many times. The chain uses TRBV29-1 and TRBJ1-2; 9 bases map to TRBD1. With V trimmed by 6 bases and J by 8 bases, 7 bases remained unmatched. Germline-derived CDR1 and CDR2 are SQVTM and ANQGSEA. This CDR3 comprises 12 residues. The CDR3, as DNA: TGCAGCGTCTACGGGACAGGGTTCGGCTACACCTTC. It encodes CSVYGTGFGYTF.